These 6 T cell receptor beta chains were sequenced from one sample in a study of early T cells in non-severe SARS-CoV-2 infection (dated by TCRdb to 2020 to 2022). The library was generated by 5' RACE. Reads for this sample came from a NextSeq 500. In TCRdb, the public reads were trimmed at Q25 with fastp and aligned with MiXCR, with productive beta chains retained. Entries that share a CDR3 protein sequence are merged under the most common genes and DNA. The sample profile shows tens of thousands of distinct CDR3 sequences; roughly a tenth of them were found once. Together, the top ten hold 4.5% to 6.5% of the sample. The sample consisted of whole blood. The receptors stem from an adult who was a healthcare worker with PCR-confirmed SARS-CoV-2 infection or an uninfected control (not recorded which).

This clonotype was observed many times. J is TRBJ2-2 and V is TRBV2; 7 bases fit TRBD1. V trimming: 8 bases; J trimming: 4 bases; junction bases outside the gene matches: 7. The germline gives CDR1 SNHLY, CDR2 FYNNEI. This CDR3 spans 14 amino acids. CDR3 protein: CASSLDRATGELFF. CDR3 coding DNA: TGTGCCAGCTCACTCGACAGGGCCACCGGGGAGCTGTTTTTT.

This clonotype was detected once. One base away lies a much larger clone, so this may be a sequencing read error. The chain combines TRBV7-9 with TRBJ2-3; the D is unclear. This CDR3 contains 11 residues. Per the germline V gene, CDR1 is SEHNR and CDR2 is FQNEAQ (reference sequence). DNA of the CDR3: TGTGTCAGCAGCTTAGAAGATACGCAGTATTTT. This translates into CVSSLEDTQYF. The full variable domain, in which reference TRBV7-9 and TRBJ2-3 provide the parts outside the CDR3, is DTGVSQNPRHKITKRGQNVTFRCDPISEHNRLYWYRQTLGQGPEFLTYFQNEAQLEKSRLLSDRFSAERPKGSFSTLEIQRTEQGDSAMYLCVSSLEDTQYFGPGTRLTVL.

This clonotype was detected ten times or more. The chain links TRBV7-2 to TRBJ2-7; 9 bases line up with TRBD2. Germline V gene data show CDR1 as SGHTA and CDR2 as FQGNSA. The CDR3 covers 16 residues. The J segment lost 6 bases and the V segment lost 2 bases, leaving 11 bases of the junction unmatched. The CDR3 spells CASSLMGAGGPREQYF. CDR3 DNA: TGTGCCAGCAGCTTAATGGGTGCGGGGGGGCCGCGCGAGCAGTACTTC.

The table lists this clonotype with a few counts. J is TRBJ1-1 and V is TRBV5-4; 8 nucleotides match TRBD1. Germline V gives CDR1 SGHNT, CDR2 YYREEE (reference sequence). The J segment lost 3 bases and the V segment lost 2 bases, leaving 3 bases of the junction unmatched. This CDR3 is built from 14 residues. The CDR3 region is CASSFDRGYTEAFF. In nucleotides, the CDR3 is TGTGCCAGCAGCTTTGACAGGGGATACACTGAAGCTTTCTTT.

V gene TRBV4-1 combines with J gene TRBJ1-3; D is unclear. Germline CDR1 and CDR2: MGHRA and YSYEKL. V lost 0 bases and J lost 2, with 11 bases in between. CDR3 length equals 16 residues. The CDR3 is CASSQDPATTGNTIYF. CDR3 nucleotide sequence: TGCGCCAGCAGCCAAGATCCGGCCACCACTGGAAACACCATATATTTT.

This clonotype was detected only a few times. The rearrangement links TRBV7-9 to TRBJ2-1; D call uncertain. Per the germline V gene, CDR1 is SEHNR and CDR2 is FQNEAQ (reference sequence). CDR3 length equals 12 residues. V was shortened by 5 bases and J by 2 bases, with 4 bases between the two germline ends. The CDR3, as DNA: TGTGCCAGCAGCCTACCCTACAATGAGCAGTTCTTC. Protein sequence: CASSLPYNEQFF. The full variable domain, its missing parts supplied by reference TRBV7-9 and TRBJ2-1, is DTGVSQNPRHKITKRGQNVTFRCDPISEHNRLYWYRQTLGQGPEFLTYFQNEAQLEKSRLLSDRFSAERPKGSFSTLEIQRTEQGDSAMYLCASSLPYNEQFFGPGTRLTVL.